Sequencing of this T cell receptor (beta chain) was carried out in a study of EBV T-cell therapy then PD-1 blockade in nasopharyngeal carcinoma. This CDR3 comprises 11 residues. V shed 7 bases and J shed 4 bases, with 5 bases lying between them. CDR1 is MNHEY, CDR2 SMNVEV, per germline (reference sequence). Here immunoSEQ multiplex PCR was the method, and the copy in TCRdb shows in-frame clones only, minus some. The table shows 20,000 to 25,000 clones, with about four fifths occurring only once. The treatment here: AdE1-LMPpoly-expanded autologous EBV-specific T-cell therapy followed by anti-PD-1 nivolumab. As regards this clone: Its cognate antigen is unknown.

The sequence was obtained from a man aged 40-50 years with nasopharyngeal carcinoma. The source was CD8+ T cells from blood, collected at day -245 from a patient whose treatment included autologous EBV-specific T cells and nivolumab. This chain connects TRBV27 to TRBJ1-3; D not resolved. The CDR3 protein is CASTQGNTIYF. In DNA form, the CDR3 reads TGTGCCAGCACGCAGGGAAACACCATATATTTT.